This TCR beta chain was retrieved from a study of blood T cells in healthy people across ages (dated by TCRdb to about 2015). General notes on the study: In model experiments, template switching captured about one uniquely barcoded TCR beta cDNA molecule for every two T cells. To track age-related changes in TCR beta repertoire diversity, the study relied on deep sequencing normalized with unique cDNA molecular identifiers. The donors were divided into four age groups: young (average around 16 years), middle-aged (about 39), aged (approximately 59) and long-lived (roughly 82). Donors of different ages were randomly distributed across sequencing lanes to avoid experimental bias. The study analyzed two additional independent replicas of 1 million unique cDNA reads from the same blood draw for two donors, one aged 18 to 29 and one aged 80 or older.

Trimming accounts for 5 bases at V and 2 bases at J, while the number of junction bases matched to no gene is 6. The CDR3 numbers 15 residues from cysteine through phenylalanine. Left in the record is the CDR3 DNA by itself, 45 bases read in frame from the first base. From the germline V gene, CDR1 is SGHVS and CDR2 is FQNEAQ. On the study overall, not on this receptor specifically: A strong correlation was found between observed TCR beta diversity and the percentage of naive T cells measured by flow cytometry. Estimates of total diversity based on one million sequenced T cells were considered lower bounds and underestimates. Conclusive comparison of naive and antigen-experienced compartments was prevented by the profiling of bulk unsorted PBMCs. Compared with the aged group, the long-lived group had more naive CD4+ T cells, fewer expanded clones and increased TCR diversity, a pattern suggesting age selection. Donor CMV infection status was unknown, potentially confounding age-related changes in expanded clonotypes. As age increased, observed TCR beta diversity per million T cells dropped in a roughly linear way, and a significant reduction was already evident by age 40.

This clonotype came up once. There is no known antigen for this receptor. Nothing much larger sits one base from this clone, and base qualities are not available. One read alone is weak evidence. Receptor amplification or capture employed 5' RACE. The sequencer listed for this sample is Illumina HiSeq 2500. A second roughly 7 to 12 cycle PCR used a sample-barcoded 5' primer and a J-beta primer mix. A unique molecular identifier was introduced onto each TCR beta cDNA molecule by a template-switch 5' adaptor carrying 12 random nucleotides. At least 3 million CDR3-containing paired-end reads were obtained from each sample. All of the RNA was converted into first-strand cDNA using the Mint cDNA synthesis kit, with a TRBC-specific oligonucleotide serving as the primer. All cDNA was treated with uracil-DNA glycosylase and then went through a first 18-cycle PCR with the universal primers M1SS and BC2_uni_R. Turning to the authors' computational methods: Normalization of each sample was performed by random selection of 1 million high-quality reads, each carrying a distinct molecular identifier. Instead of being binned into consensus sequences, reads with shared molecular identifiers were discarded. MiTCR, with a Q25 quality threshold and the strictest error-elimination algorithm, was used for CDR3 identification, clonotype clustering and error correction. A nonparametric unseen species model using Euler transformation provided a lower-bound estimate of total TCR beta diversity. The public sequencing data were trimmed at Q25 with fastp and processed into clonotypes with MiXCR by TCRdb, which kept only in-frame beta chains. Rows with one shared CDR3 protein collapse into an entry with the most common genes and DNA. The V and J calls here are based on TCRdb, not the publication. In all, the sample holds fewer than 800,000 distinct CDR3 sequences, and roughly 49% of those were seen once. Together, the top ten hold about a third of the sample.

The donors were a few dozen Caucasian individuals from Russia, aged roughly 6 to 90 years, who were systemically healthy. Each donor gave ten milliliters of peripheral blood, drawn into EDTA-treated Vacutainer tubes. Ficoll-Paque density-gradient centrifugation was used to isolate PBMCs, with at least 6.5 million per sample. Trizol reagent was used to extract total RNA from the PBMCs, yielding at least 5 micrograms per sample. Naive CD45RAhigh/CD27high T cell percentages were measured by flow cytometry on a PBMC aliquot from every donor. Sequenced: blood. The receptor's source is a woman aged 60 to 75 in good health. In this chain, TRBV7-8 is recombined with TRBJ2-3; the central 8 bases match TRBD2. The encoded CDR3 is CASSRAGAVTDTQYF. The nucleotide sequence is TGTGCCAGCAGCCGAGCGGGAGCCGTCACAGATACGCAGTATTTT.